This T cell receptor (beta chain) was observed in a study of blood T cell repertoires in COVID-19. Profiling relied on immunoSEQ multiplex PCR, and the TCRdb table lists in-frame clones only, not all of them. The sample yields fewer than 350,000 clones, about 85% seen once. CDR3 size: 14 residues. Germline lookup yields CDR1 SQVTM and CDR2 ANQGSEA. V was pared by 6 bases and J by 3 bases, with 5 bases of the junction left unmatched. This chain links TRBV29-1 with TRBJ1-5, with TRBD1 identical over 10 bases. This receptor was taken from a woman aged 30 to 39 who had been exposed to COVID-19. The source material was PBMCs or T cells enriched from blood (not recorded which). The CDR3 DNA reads TGCAGCGTAGAGACAGGGGGCGTCAATCAGCCCCAGCATTTT. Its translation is CSVETGGVNQPQHF.